One and the same sample provided the 8 T cell receptor beta chains below, sequenced in a study of T cells in Graves' hyperthyroidism and ophthalmopathy (dated by TCRdb to about 2019). Libraries were built with multiplex PCR. Reads for this sample came from an Illumina HiSeq 2000. TCR beta CDR3 regions were amplified from RNA transcripts. The first round of RT-PCR for the TCR CDR3 was performed with the HTBI primer set and the Qiagen OneStep RT-PCR kit. The raw public reads went through TCRdb reprocessing: fastp at Q25, MiXCR clone calling, in-frame beta chains kept. When rows share a CDR3 protein, they turn into one entry using the most common DNA and genes. This sample has 450,000 to 650,000 distinct CDR3 sequences in its table, and 20% of those were observed once. The ten largest clones take up about 25% of the sample. Material: blood. The receptors originated from a man aged 18 to 30 with Graves' hyperthyroidism.

The chain links TRBV12-3 or TRBV12-4 to TRBJ2-6; the D gene is possibly TRBD2 (5 bases). There are 18 residues in the CDR3. The germline V and J ends were trimmed by 4 bases and 0 bases, with 16 bases remaining between them. The CDR3 DNA reads as TGTGCCAGCAGTTCCCTGGAGCTAGAGGGCTCTGGGGCCAACGTCCTGACTTTC. It encodes CASSSLELEGSGANVLTF.

In its sample, this clonotype was seen a few times. A read error is possible here, since a much larger clone lies one base away. This chain uses TRBV28 with TRBJ1-1; TRBD1 might be the D (6 bases). Germline V gene sequence: CDR1 MDHEN, CDR2 SYDVKM. Trimming pared 3 bases from V and 6 bases from J, leaving 17 bases between. This CDR3 has 15 amino acids. The CDR3 sequence is CASSFPGVLRAEAFF. The CDR3 DNA reads TGTGCCAGCAGTTTTCCAGGGGTGTTAAGGGCTGAAGCTTTCTTT.

A note on this clonotype: The junction departs from germline at one end; a sequencing error may be responsible. The chain links TRBV5-1 to TRBJ2-2; 13 nucleotides line up with TRBD2. CDR3 length: 18 residues. Germline values: CDR1 SGHRS, CDR2 YFSETQ. CDR3 sequence: CASRYGLAGETNTWELFF. CDR3 DNA sequence: TGCGCCAGCAGATACGGACTAGCGGGGGAAACTAACACCTGGGAGCTGTTTTTT. The full variable domain, in which reference TRBV5-1 and TRBJ2-2 provide the parts outside the CDR3, is KAGVTQTPRYLIKTRGQQVTLSCSPISGHRSVSWYQQTPGQGLQFLFEYFSETQRNKGNFPGRFSGRQFSNSRSEMNVSTLELGDSALYLCASRYGLAGETNTWELFFGEGSRLTVL.

This clonotype came up many times. As DNA, the CDR3 is TGTGCCAGCAGTGAAGGACCAGGGGGCTACCAGCCCCAGCATTTT. Its protein is CASSEGPGGYQPQHF. The gene calls are TRBV6-1 and TRBJ1-5; 8 bases align to TRBD1. The CDR3 runs 15 residues. The germline V gene encodes CDR1 MNHNS and CDR2 SASEGT. Trimming removed 1 base from V and 7 bases from J; junction bases left unmatched: 6.

The rearrangement joins TRBV13 to TRBJ2-7; possibly TRBD2 for D (5 bases). CDR1 and CDR2 from the germline V gene are PRHDT and FYEKMQ (reference sequence). V was trimmed by 5 bases and J by 2 bases, leaving 13 bases between them. The CDR3 is 14 amino acids. The CDR3 DNA reads TGTGCCAGCAGCGCATCGGACGGGGCCTACGAGCAGTACTTC. Protein: CASSASDGAYEQYF.

This clonotype has a handful of counts. The chain has TRBV18 and TRBJ1-5; D ambiguous. V lost 3 bases, J lost 4 bases, and 7 bases lay in between. Germline CDR1 reads KGHSH; CDR2 reads LQKENI. This CDR3 contains 13 residues. The CDR3 DNA sequence: TGTGCCAGCTCACCTGATAATAATCAGCCCCAGCATTTT. Translation: CASSPDNNQPQHF.

This clonotype has at least ten counts. The chain is built from TRBV19 and TRBJ1-1, with 9 positions matching TRBD1. Germline CDR1 and CDR2: LNHDA and SQIVND (reference sequence). Losses at the gene ends were 10 bases for V and 5 bases for J; bases not matched to a gene: 5. The CDR3 loop spans 12 amino acids. The CDR3 DNA reads as TGTGCCATTTCACAGGGGGCAACTGAAGCTTTCTTT. This gives the protein CAISQGATEAFF.

This clonotype has just a few counts. The genes are TRBV30 and TRBJ2-5; no reliable D call. V was shortened by 4 bases and J by 7 bases, with 10 bases between the two germline ends. The CDR3 loop spans 11 amino acids. CDR1 and CDR2 (germline): GTSNPN, SVGIG (reference sequence). Here the CDR3 reads CAWTSRGTQYF. The CDR3 bases are TGTGCCTGGACCTCTAGAGGGACCCAGTACTTC.